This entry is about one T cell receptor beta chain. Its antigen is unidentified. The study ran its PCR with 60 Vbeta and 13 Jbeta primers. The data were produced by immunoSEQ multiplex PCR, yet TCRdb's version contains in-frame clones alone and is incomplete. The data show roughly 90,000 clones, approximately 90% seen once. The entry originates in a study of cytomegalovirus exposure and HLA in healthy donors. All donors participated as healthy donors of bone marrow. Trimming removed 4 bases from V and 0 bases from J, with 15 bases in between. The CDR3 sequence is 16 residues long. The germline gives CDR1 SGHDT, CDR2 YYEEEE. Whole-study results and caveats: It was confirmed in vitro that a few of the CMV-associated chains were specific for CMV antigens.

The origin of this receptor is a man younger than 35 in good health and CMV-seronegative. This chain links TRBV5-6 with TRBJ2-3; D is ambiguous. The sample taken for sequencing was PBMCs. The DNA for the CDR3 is TGTGCCAGCAGCGGAATACGGGTCTTGAGCACAGATACGCAGTATTTT. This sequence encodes CASSGIRVLSTDTQYF.